The rows below give T cell receptor beta chains drawn from one sample of a study of T-cell memory formation after mild COVID-19. One entry per CDR3 protein, called by TCRdb with MiXCR from the 5' RACE reads. The sample contains a few hundred thousand distinct CDR3 sequences, 20% to 25% of which appear only once. The sequenced material came from PBMCs or a T cell subset sorted from them (not recorded which). The receptors derive from an adult woman who had mild COVID-19 (a few samples of this study predate the infection). Cell type and time point are not known. Both conserved end residues are part of each CDR3. The order of the fields is V gene, CDR3 length, CDR3 protein.

TRBV3-1 12 CASSQVQGERTF
TRBV5-1 17 CASSSSSGQRLHNEQFF
TRBV9 17 CASSPRLAGGTYNEQFF
TRBV4-1 12 CASSQDLNEQFF
TRBV6-5 14 CASSYSGTHREQYF
TRBV29-1 14 CSATGLAGEETQYF
TRBV29-1 14 CSVAGTSAGNEQFF
TRBV12-3/TRBV12-4 16 CASSLGLAGVGGELFF
TRBV5-6 18 CASSTGTWISSGANVLTF
TRBV6-2/TRBV6-3 16 CASIDPSGHDFYEQYF
TRBV5-1 14 CASSPGQGMYGYTF
TRBV14 14 CASSQDLLAHEQFF
TRBV2 14 CASSVGTGLYEQYF
TRBV2 14 CASSGDRSNTEAFF
TRBV7-2 12 CASSLLGGSQYF
TRBV6-1 16 CASSEQAGENTGELFF
TRBV11-3 16 CASSLRGLAGGNEQFF
TRBV10-3 14 CAIRAGQSTDTQYF
TRBV20-1 13 CSAATGIYYEQYF
TRBV6-5 15 CASSYMGPPINEQFF
TRBV5-1 17 CASSLARGSPTNYGYTF
TRBV7-8 19 CASSLVGATGRRGNQPQHF
TRBV6-5 12 CASSRHQETQYF
TRBV5-1 14 CASSARTSGDTQYF
TRBV4-1 16 CASSQGAREGQYEQYF
TRBV7-2 14 CASSQDRGIYGYTF
TRBV20-1 12 CSARGGHETQYF
TRBV27 13 CASSFRESYEQYF
TRBV29-1 16 CSVEPVDRGWYTEAFF
TRBV7-6 18 CASSSRTSGREPGETQYF
TRBV6-2/TRBV6-3 16 CASSYSSGRVTGELFF
TRBV4-1 16 CASSQAIGRGGGEAFF
TRBV6-1 15 CASSVRQSEGYGYTF
TRBV20-1 15 CSARVRARMNTEAFF
TRBV5-1 17 CASSLRGLAGGENEQFF
TRBV12-3/TRBV12-4 13 CASSDRDQEKLFF
TRBV12-3/TRBV12-4 13 CASSKGGSYEQYF